The next 27 T cell receptor beta chains were all read from a single sample in a study of post-analysis software for immune sequencing data (dated by TCRdb to between 2014 and 2017). The method behind the library was PCR. Sequencing used an Illumina HiSeq 2500. Unique molecular identifiers were incorporated into TCR beta cDNA libraries to reduce PCR and sequencing biases. TCRdb cleaned the public reads at Q25 with fastp, built clones with MiXCR and kept in-frame beta chains. Entries that share a CDR3 protein sequence are merged under the most common genes and DNA. The sample table contains 400,000 to 500,000 distinct CDR3 sequences; only one count was recorded for 39% of them. The ten largest clones represent about 8% of the sample. These receptors' antigens are unknown. Broad study findings and their caveats: Patients showed significantly higher frequencies than controls for roughly five TRBV segments, among them TRBV5-6, TRBV5-1 and TRBV20-1.

The sequenced sample was blood. The receptors shown here come from a girl aged 2-10 years with multiple sclerosis.

The gene calls are TRBV4-3 and TRBJ2-1; 8 positions match TRBD2. There are 15 residues in the CDR3. The ends lost 1 base at V and 5 bases at J; junction bases unmatched: 4. Germline V gene sequence: CDR1 LGHNA, CDR2 YSLEER. The CDR3 here is CASSQVLREDNEQFF. CDR3 sequence (DNA): TGCGCCAGCAGCCAAGTCTTGCGGGAGGACAATGAGCAGTTCTTC.

This clonotype was counted a few times. CDR3 region: CSVEQTVSYGYTF. The CDR3 coding sequence is TGCAGCGTTGAGCAGACAGTGTCCTATGGCTACACCTTC. The V call is TRBV29-1, the J call TRBJ1-2, with a tentative D call TRBD1 (5 bases). Germline loops: CDR1 SQVTM, CDR2 ANQGSEA. Trimming took off 3 bases at V and 4 bases at J, with 12 bases between the two ends. The CDR3 sequence is 13 residues long.

This clonotype has more than one count but fewer than ten. The chain joins TRBV6-5 to TRBJ1-1; D gene ambiguous. The CDR3 has 13 amino acids. The germline gives CDR1 MNHEY, CDR2 SVGAGI. The germline V and J ends were trimmed by 2 bases and 10 bases, with 14 bases remaining between them. CDR3 in DNA: TGTGCCAGCAGTTACGGCCTCGGGCTTGGAGCTTTCTTT. Its protein product is CASSYGLGLGAFF.

There are a few counts of this clonotype. V usage is TRBV27 and J usage is TRBJ2-3; no clear D. Germline lookup yields CDR1 MNHEY and CDR2 SMNVEV (reference sequence). This CDR3 is built from 14 residues. Trimming left V 2 bases short and J 0 bases short, with 6 bases between. CDR3: CASSLVQSTDTQYF. The DNA of the CDR3 is TGTGCCAGCAGTTTAGTACAGAGCACAGATACGCAGTATTTT.

This chain joins TRBV6-2 or TRBV6-3 and TRBJ1-6, with unresolved D. Germline CDR1 MNHEY, CDR2 SVGEGT. CDR3 length: 12 amino acids. V shed 2 bases and J shed 7 bases, with 3 bases lying between them. The DNA for the CDR3 is TGTGCCAGCAGTTACAGGAATTCACCCCTCCACTTT. Its protein product is CASSYRNSPLHF.

CDR3 protein: CASSLAPGRGIYEQYF. The DNA for the CDR3 is TGTGCCAGCAGCTTAGCCCCGGGGAGGGGGATCTACGAGCAGTACTTC. The V call is TRBV7-9, the J call TRBJ2-7, with D possibly TRBD2 on 7 matching bases. V gave up 0 bases and J gave up 3 bases, with 15 bases separating them. Germline lookup yields CDR1 SEHNR and CDR2 FQNEAQ (reference sequence). This CDR3 spans 16 amino acids.

In its sample, this clonotype was seen a few times. The V and J genes are TRBV9 and TRBJ2-1, with a weak D call TRBD2 (5 bases). Germline V CDR1 and CDR2: SGDLS, YYNGEE. The CDR3 runs to 16 residues. Trimming cost V 0 bases and J 3 bases, with 13 bases left between them. CDR3 in amino acids: CASSVVGSAYYNEQFF. DNA of the CDR3: TGTGCCAGCAGCGTAGTCGGTAGCGCCTACTACAATGAGCAGTTCTTC.

This clonotype occurred a few times. This sequence joins TRBV12-3 or TRBV12-4 and TRBJ2-1; D may be TRBD2 (5 bases). Trimming cost V 4 bases and J 0 bases, with 10 bases left between them. CDR3 size: 15 residues. The CDR3 loop is CASSWGVSSYNEQFF. DNA of the CDR3: TGTGCCAGCAGTTGGGGAGTGAGCTCCTACAATGAGCAGTTCTTC.

V is TRBV2 and J is TRBJ2-7; 7 nucleotides match TRBD1. The CDR3 has 13 residues. The junction had 2 bases not matched to a gene; V was cut back by 2 bases and J by 4 bases. Germline V gene sequence: CDR1 SNHLY, CDR2 FYNNEI. This CDR3 is CASSEYRGYEQYF. CDR3 bases: TGTGCCAGCAGTGAATACAGGGGTTACGAGCAGTACTTC.

This clonotype was found a few times. The gene calls are TRBV18 and TRBJ2-7; D unclear. The CDR3 runs 14 residues. Deletions cut 5 bases from V and 4 bases from J, with 15 bases between. From germline, CDR1 is KGHSH and CDR2 LQKENI. CDR3 bases: TGTGCCAGCTCATGGGCACAGAGTACTTACGAGCAGTACTTC. Amino acids: CASSWAQSTYEQYF.

The chain has TRBV20-1 and TRBJ1-5; D perhaps matches TRBD1 (5 bases). This CDR3 contains 13 residues. Germline V gene data show CDR1 as DFQATT and CDR2 as SNEGSKA (reference sequence). Trimming left V 2 bases short and J 6 bases short, with 11 bases between. CDR3 DNA sequence: TGCAGTGCTAGAACGTTAAGGGGTCAGCCCCAGCATTTT. Translating it yields CSARTLRGQPQHF.

The V and J genes are TRBV28 and TRBJ2-5, with D perhaps TRBD1 or TRBD2 (5 bases each). The CDR3 length is 12 residues. V dropped 2 bases and J dropped 11 bases, with 12 bases sitting between them. CDR1 and CDR2 from the germline V gene are MDHEN and SYDVKM. The CDR3 loop is CASSLMGVEQYF. Written as DNA, the CDR3 is TGTGCCAGCAGTTTAATGGGGGTTGAGCAGTACTTC.

The genes are TRBV5-5 and TRBJ1-1; D possibly corresponds to TRBD1 (6 bases). This CDR3 region has 16 residues. CDR1 SGHKS and CDR2 YYEKEE come from the germline V gene (reference sequence). V was trimmed by 0 bases and J by 0 bases, leaving 12 bases between them. CDR3 nucleotide sequence: TGTGCCAGCAGCTTGGCAGGGGTAGGGGTGAACACTGAAGCTTTCTTT. Protein product: CASSLAGVGVNTEAFF.

This clonotype has a handful of counts. The chain is built from TRBV28 and TRBJ2-7; D is tentatively TRBD1 or TRBD2 (5 bases each). Germline V CDR1 and CDR2: MDHEN, SYDVKM. V dropped 3 bases and J dropped 4 bases, with 13 bases sitting between them. The CDR3 totals 14 residues. CDR3: CASSLVGEIYEQYF. DNA of the CDR3: TGTGCCAGCAGTTTGGTGGGGGAAATATACGAGCAGTACTTC. Based on the CDR3 plus reference TRBV28 and TRBJ2-7, the full variable domain is DVKVTQSSRYLVKRTGEKVFLECVQDMDHENMFWYRQDPGLGLRLIYFSYDVKMKEKGDIPEGYSVSREKKERFSLILESASTNQTSMYLCASSLVGEIYEQYFGPGTRLTVT.

This chain links TRBV7-2 with TRBJ2-7, with D maybe TRBD2 (6 bases). In germline, CDR1 is SGHTA, CDR2 FQGNSA. Trimming stripped 3 bases from V and 3 bases from J, with 9 bases between. The CDR3 contains 13 residues. In DNA form, the CDR3 reads TGTGCCAGCAGCTTCGGTAGCGGCTACGAGCAGTACTTC. Protein sequence: CASSFGSGYEQYF.

This clonotype was seen more than once but under ten times. The chain joins TRBV6-5 to TRBJ1-4, with TRBD1 identical over 7 bases. Germline CDR1 MNHEY, CDR2 SVGAGI. The CDR3 consists of 14 residues. The junction had 11 bases not matched to a gene; V was cut back by 6 bases and J by 10 bases. The CDR3, as DNA: TGTGCCAGCAGGAAACAGGGGTTAGGAGGAAAACTGTTTTTT. Its protein product is CASRKQGLGGKLFF.

This clonotype was seen only a few times. The chain links TRBV7-8 to TRBJ2-1; 10 bases align to TRBD2. The CDR3 is 15 residues long. V shed 0 bases, J shed 8 bases, and the junction held 4 bases outside the gene matches. Germline values: CDR1 SGHVS, CDR2 FQNEAQ. The CDR3 bases are TGTGCCAGCAGCTTAGCGCTAGCGGGGGTCTATGAGCAGTTCTTC. Protein: CASSLALAGVYEQFF. Combining the CDR3 with reference TRBV7-8 and TRBJ2-1 gives the whole variable domain GAGVSQSPRYKVAKRGQDVALRCDPISGHVSLFWYQQALGQGPEFLTYFQNEAQLDKSGLPSDRFFAERPEGSVSTLKIQRTQQEDSAVYLCASSLALAGVYEQFFGPGTRLTVL.

The chain couples TRBV29-1 to TRBJ1-2; D is perhaps TRBD1 (5 bases). The ends were cut back, 5 bases at V and 1 base at J, with 17 bases in the middle. This CDR3 is 15 amino acids long. Germline V CDR1 and CDR2: SQVTM, ANQGSEA. As DNA, the CDR3 is TGCAGCGTTTTCGCCGGCGGGGGTATTAACTATGGCTACACCTTC. Translation gives CSVFAGGGINYGYTF.

The sample holds a few counts of this clonotype. This sequence joins TRBV4-2 and TRBJ2-1; 9 positions agree with TRBD2. V was pared by 0 bases and J by 5 bases, with 8 bases of the junction left unmatched. This CDR3 region has 17 residues. CDR1 is LGHNA, CDR2 YNFKEQ, per germline. CDR3 residues: CASSQDDSGRPNNEQFF. Written as DNA, the CDR3 is TGTGCCAGCAGCCAAGACGATAGCGGGAGACCTAACAATGAGCAGTTCTTC.

Of note for this clonotype: The junction and the germline gene differ at one end; a read error may be behind it. V and J are TRBV6-5 and TRBJ2-4, with 9 bases that match TRBD2. The germline V gene encodes CDR1 MNHEY and CDR2 SVGAGI. The CDR3 spans 16 residues. The CDR3 DNA follows: TGTGCCAGCAGTTTTAGCGGGAGATTCGCCAAAAGCATTCAGTACTTC. This encodes CASSFSGRFAKSIQYF.

V gene TRBV29-1 combines with J gene TRBJ2-2; D unclear. V was shortened by 5 bases and J by 3 bases, with 13 bases between the two germline ends. Germline V gives CDR1 SQVTM, CDR2 ANQGSEA. The CDR3 runs to 14 residues. CDR3 nucleotides: TGCAGCGTTAAGACGGTTGATGACACCGGGGAGCTGTTTTTT. It codes for CSVKTVDDTGELFF.

The chain has TRBV15 and TRBJ2-3; weak D call: TRBD2 (5 bases). V was cut by 9 bases and J by 2 bases, with 12 bases left in between. The CDR3 is 13 residues long. Germline CDR1 is LNHNV and CDR2 is YYDKDF (reference sequence). The CDR3 reads CATADGNTDTQYF. The CDR3 bases are TGTGCCACTGCAGACGGGAACACAGATACGCAGTATTTT.

This clonotype was observed a few times. The chain couples TRBV5-1 to TRBJ2-5; tentative D call: TRBD2 (6 bases). The end of the DNA fits TRBJ2-7 better, so the J call may be wrong. The CDR3 is made up of 16 amino acids. Per the germline V gene, CDR1 is SGHRS and CDR2 is YFSETQ. The CDR3 region is CASSPGAGRVNHEQYF. The CDR3 DNA reads TGCGCCAGCAGCCCCGGAGCGGGCAGGGTCAACCACGAGCAGTACTTC.

The V and J genes are TRBV28 and TRBJ2-3, with a tentative D call TRBD1 (7 bases). V was trimmed by 7 bases and J by 6 bases, leaving 17 bases between them. CDR3 length equals 14 residues. Germline loops: CDR1 MDHEN, CDR2 SYDVKM. The CDR3 spells CASTQGGLRDTQYF. For the CDR3, the DNA is TGTGCCAGCACCCAGGGGGGTCTACGGGATACGCAGTATTTT.

This sequence joins TRBV5-1 and TRBJ1-2, with 7 bases lining up with TRBD1. This CDR3 spans 13 amino acids. Germline V CDR1 and CDR2: SGHRS, YFSETQ. J lost 7 bases, V lost 4 bases, and 7 bases had no gene match. The CDR3 coding sequence is TGCGCCAGCAGCCAGACAGGGAATGCTGGCTACACCTTC. Amino acids: CASSQTGNAGYTF.

The chain uses TRBV20-1 and TRBJ1-5; D might be TRBD1 (5 bases). This CDR3 has 17 amino acids. With 4 bases removed from V and 0 bases from J, the gap between germline ends came to 19 bases. Germline CDR1 reads DFQATT; CDR2 reads SNEGSKA (reference sequence). The CDR3 is CSANRWGWENSNQPQHF. CDR3 sequence (DNA): TGCAGTGCTAATCGATGGGGCTGGGAGAATAGCAATCAGCCCCAGCATTTT.

The rearrangement uses TRBV29-1 and TRBJ2-1, with 9 bases matching TRBD2. V lost 2 bases and J lost 8; bases outside the gene matches: 7. Germline loops: CDR1 SQVTM, CDR2 ANQGSEA. This CDR3 region has 14 residues. CDR3 protein: CSVEIAGGGDEQFF. CDR3 DNA sequence: TGCAGCGTTGAAATAGCGGGCGGGGGGGATGAGCAGTTCTTC.